This is a list of T cell receptor beta chains from one sample in a study of OX40 agonist ivuxolimab in advanced cancers. TCRdb's copy holds only in-frame clones and misses some; the assay was immunoSEQ multiplex PCR. Of tens of thousands of clones in the sample, about 88% were seen once. This specimen consisted of CD4+ or CD8+ T cells sorted from blood, obtained in a trial of the OX40 agonist ivuxolimab. These receptors came from an adult with an advanced solid tumor such as melanoma, head and neck, liver or kidney cancer. CDR3s leave out the opening cysteine and the closing phenylalanine or tryptophan. The D gene is left open where the match is weak.

d_gene: -
v_gene: TRBV6-5
j_gene: TRBJ2-7
CDR3aa: ASSEGGVSYEQY

d_gene: TRBD1
v_gene: TRBV7-2
j_gene: TRBJ1-2
CDR3aa: ASSLIRGRRGYGYT

d_gene: -
v_gene: TRBV19
j_gene: TRBJ2-7
CDR3aa: ASSPRGSVYEQY

d_gene: -
v_gene: TRBV19
j_gene: TRBJ2-5
CDR3aa: ASSIGFKVQETQY

d_gene: -
v_gene: TRBV28
j_gene: TRBJ1-2
CDR3aa: ASRPPLAGFYGYT

d_gene: TRBD2
v_gene: TRBV14
j_gene: TRBJ2-2
CDR3aa: ASSQRLAGAGELF

d_gene: -
v_gene: TRBV4-2
j_gene: TRBJ2-2
CDR3aa: ASSPLGGGRTGELF

d_gene: TRBD1
v_gene: TRBV5-5
j_gene: TRBJ2-5
CDR3aa: ASSLTGEETQY

d_gene: -
v_gene: TRBV9
j_gene: TRBJ2-5
CDR3aa: ASSVGGGRETQY

d_gene: TRBD2
v_gene: TRBV28
j_gene: TRBJ2-7
CDR3aa: ASRIGLAGVYEQY

d_gene: TRBD1
v_gene: TRBV18
j_gene: TRBJ1-4
CDR3aa: ASSFNRQGALRPTNEKLF

d_gene: -
v_gene: TRBV5-1
j_gene: TRBJ2-1
CDR3aa: ASSWRDSYNEQF

d_gene: -
v_gene: TRBV19
j_gene: TRBJ1-5
CDR3aa: ASLAGGMLNQPQH

d_gene: -
v_gene: TRBV2
j_gene: TRBJ2-1
CDR3aa: ASSDWFQKALNEQF